A single T cell receptor beta chain is shown here with its context. Its antigen is still unknown. This sample is part of a study of T cell responses to AZD1222 COVID-19 vaccine. General study findings and limits: Most donors were white British, females outnumbered males, and clonal diversity was possibly underestimated. Vaccination with two AZD1222 doses was followed by a rise in Spike-specific TCR breadth and depth. Repertoires were collected only later (after the peak T cell response had occurred). Across the whole spike, CD4 TCRs peaked at regions 160-218 and 743-854.

Clones were sequenced by immunoSEQ multiplex PCR, and TCRdb holds only the in-frame ones, with some missing. The table lists around 100,000 clones, 91% of them singletons, with under 60% in the top ten. V shed 2 bases and J shed 0 bases, with 8 bases lying between them. CDR3 length: 14 amino acids. Germline V gives CDR1 SGHRS, CDR2 YFSETQ. This receptor was obtained from an adult in good health. The sequencing used peripheral blood, collected on day 0 of AZD1222 vaccination. V and J are TRBV5-1 and TRBJ1-1; no clear D. The CDR3 here is CASSFNSMNTEAFF. CDR3 in DNA: TGCGCCAGCAGCTTCAACAGCATGAACACTGAAGCTTTCTTT.